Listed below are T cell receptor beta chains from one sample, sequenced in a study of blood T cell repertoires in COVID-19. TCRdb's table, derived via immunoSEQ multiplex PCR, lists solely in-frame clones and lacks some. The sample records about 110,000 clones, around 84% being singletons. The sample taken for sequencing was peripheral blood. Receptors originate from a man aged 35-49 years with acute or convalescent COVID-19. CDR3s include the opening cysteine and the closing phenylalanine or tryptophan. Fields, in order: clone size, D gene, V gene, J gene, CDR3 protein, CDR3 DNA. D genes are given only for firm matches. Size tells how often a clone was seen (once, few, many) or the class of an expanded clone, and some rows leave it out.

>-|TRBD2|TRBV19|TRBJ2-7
CASSIVAGAYEQYF
TGTGCCAGTAGTATCGTGGCGGGGGCCTACGAGCAGTACTTC
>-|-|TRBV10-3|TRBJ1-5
CAISEIGTLTQPQHF
TGTGCCATCAGTGAGATTGGGACTCTTACTCAGCCCCAGCATTTT
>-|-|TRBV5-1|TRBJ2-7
CASSLVVEGEQYF
TGCGCCAGCAGCTTGGTGGTTGAGGGCGAGCAGTACTTC
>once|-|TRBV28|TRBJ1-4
CASSDPRGENEKLFF
TGTGCCAGCTCAGATCCTAGGGGTGAGAATGAAAAACTGTTTTTT
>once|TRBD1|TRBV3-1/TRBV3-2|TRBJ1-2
CASSQTGVNYGYTF
TGTGCCAGCAGCCAAACAGGGGTTAACTATGGCTACACCTTC
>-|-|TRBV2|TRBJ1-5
CASSVMGGTQPQHF
TGTGCCAGCAGTGTGATGGGGGGGACGCAGCCCCAGCATTTT
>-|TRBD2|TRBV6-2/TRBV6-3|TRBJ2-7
CASSYLGLASYEQYF
TGTGCCAGCAGTTACCTAGGACTAGCCTCCTACGAGCAGTACTTC
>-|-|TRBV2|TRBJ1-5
CASAGRDQPQHF
TGTGCCAGCGCAGGGAGGGATCAGCCCCAGCATTTT
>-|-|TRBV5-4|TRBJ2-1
CASSLISRGDEQFF
TGTGCCAGCAGCTTGATCTCCCGGGGAGATGAGCAGTTCTTC
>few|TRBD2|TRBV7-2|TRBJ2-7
CASSKEAGPYEQYF
TGTGCCAGCAGCAAGGAAGCGGGGCCCTACGAGCAGTACTTC
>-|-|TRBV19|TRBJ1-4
CASSSRRGEEKLFF
TGTGCCAGTAGTTCCCGCAGGGGTGAGGAAAAACTGTTTTTT
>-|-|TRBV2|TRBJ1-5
CASSDLRGNQPQHF
TGTGCCAGCAGTGATTTGAGGGGCAATCAGCCCCAGCATTTT
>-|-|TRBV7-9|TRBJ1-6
CAASSYNSPLHF
TGTGCCGCTAGCTCCTATAATTCACCCCTCCACTTT
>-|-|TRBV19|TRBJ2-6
CASVRDKRFSGANVLTF
TGTGCCAGTGTTAGGGACAAACGATTCTCTGGGGCCAACGTCCTGACTTTC
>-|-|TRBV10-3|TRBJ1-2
CAISESGEGRFGYTF
TGTGCCATCAGTGAGTCTGGTGAGGGTCGCTTTGGCTACACCTTC
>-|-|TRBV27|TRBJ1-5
CASSLTGEVYQPQHF
TGTGCCAGCAGCCTGACAGGCGAAGTCTATCAGCCCCAGCATTTT
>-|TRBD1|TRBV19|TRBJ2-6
CASSTSGTGSWANVLTF
TGTGCCAGTAGTACCTCCGGGACAGGTTCATGGGCCAACGTCCTGACTTTC
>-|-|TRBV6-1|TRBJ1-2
CASSENSPNYGYTF
TGTGCCAGCAGTGAAAACAGTCCGAACTATGGCTACACCTTC
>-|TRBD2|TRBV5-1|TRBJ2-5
CASSLRLAGVTRGQETQYF
TGCGCCAGCAGCTTACGACTAGCGGGGGTAACTCGGGGCCAAGAGACCCAGTACTTC
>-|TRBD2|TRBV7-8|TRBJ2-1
CASSPWTSVNEQFF
TGTGCCAGCAGCCCCTGGACTAGTGTCAATGAGCAGTTCTTC